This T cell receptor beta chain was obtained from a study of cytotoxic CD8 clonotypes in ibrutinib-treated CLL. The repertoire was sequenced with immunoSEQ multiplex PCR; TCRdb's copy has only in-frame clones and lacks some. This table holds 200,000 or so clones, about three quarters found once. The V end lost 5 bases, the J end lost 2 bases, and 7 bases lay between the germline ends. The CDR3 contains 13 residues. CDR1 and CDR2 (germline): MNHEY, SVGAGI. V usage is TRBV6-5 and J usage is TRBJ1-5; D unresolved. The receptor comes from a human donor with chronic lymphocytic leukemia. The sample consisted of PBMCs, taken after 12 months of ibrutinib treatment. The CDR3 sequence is CASSPLGNQPQHF. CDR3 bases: TGTGCCAGCAGTCCCCTCGGCAATCAGCCCCAGCATTTT.